This TCR beta chain originates from a study of PD-1 blockade in classical Hodgkin lymphoma. The data were produced by immunoSEQ multiplex PCR, yet TCRdb's version contains in-frame clones alone and is incomplete. This table holds tens of thousands of clones, about 94% found once. Time point described: newly diagnosed, previously untreated cHL patient sample. The source is a human donor with classical Hodgkin lymphoma. Sequenced: peripheral blood mononuclear cells (PBMCs).

The CDR3 nucleotides are TGCGCCAGCAGCCAAGAAAGTCAGGGCTATGGCTACACCTTC. It yields the protein CASSQESQGYGYTF. The chain employs TRBV4-1 and TRBJ1-2; D is perhaps TRBD1 (5 bases). Germline assignment: CDR1 MGHRA and CDR2 YSYEKL. Between the trimmed V and J ends, which lost 0 bases and 4 bases, there was a span of 9 bases. The CDR3 extends over 14 amino acids.